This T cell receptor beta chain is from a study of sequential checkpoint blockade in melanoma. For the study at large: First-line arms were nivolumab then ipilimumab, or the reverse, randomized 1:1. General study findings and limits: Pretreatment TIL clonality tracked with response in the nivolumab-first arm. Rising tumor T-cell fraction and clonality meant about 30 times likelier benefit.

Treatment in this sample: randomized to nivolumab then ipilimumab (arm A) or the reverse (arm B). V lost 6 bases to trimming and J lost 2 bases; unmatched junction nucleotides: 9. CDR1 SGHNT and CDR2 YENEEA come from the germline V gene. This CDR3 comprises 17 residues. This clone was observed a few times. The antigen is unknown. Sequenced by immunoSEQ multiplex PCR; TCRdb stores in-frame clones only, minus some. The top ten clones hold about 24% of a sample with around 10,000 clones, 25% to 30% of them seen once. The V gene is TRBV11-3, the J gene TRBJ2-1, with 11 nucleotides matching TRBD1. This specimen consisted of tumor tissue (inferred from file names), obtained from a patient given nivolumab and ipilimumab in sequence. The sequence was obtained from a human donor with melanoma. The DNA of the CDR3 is TGTGCCAGCAGTCAGGAACCGGGACAGGGGGCCTACAATGAGCAGTTCTTC. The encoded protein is CASSQEPGQGAYNEQFF.